The 6 T cell receptor beta chains below all came from one sample that was sequenced in a study of cytomegalovirus exposure and HLA in healthy donors. The PCR ran on 60 Vbeta and 13 Jbeta primers. Generated by immunoSEQ multiplex PCR, the TCRdb table keeps only in-frame clones and is missing some. The sample has tens of thousands of clones; about nine tenths are singletons. Sequenced input: PBMCs. Source of these receptors: a woman aged 40 to 50 in good health and CMV-seropositive.

J is TRBJ2-7 and V is TRBV18, with TRBD1 as a possible D gene (5 bases). The CDR3 is made up of 14 amino acids. CDR1 and CDR2 (germline): KGHSH, LQKENI. The V end lost 0 bases, the J end lost 5 bases, and 11 bases lay between the germline ends. The CDR3 bases are TGTGCCAGCTCACCACCGGAAAGGGGCGACGAGCAGTACTTC. Residues: CASSPPERGDEQYF.

The V gene is TRBV9, the J gene TRBJ2-5, with D uncertain. V was pared by 0 bases and J by 3 bases, with 9 bases between. CDR3 length: 14 amino acids. Germline V gene sequence: CDR1 SGDLS, CDR2 YYNGEE. The CDR3 loop is CASSVGSRKETQYF. The CDR3, as DNA: TGTGCCAGCAGCGTAGGGAGTAGAAAAGAGACCCAGTACTTC.

The chain links TRBV19 to TRBJ2-5; 9 nucleotides match TRBD2. After removal of 5 bases from V and 1 base from J, the junction contained 5 bases not matched to a gene. CDR3 size: 15 residues. In germline, CDR1 is LNHDA, CDR2 SQIVND (reference sequence). CDR3 sequence: CASSAQAGGQETQYF. The CDR3 nucleotides read TGTGCCAGTAGTGCCCAAGCGGGGGGCCAAGAGACCCAGTACTTC.

This chain joins TRBV28 and TRBJ1-3, with D perhaps TRBD1 (5 bases). V was cut by 4 bases and J by 4 bases, with 11 bases left in between. Germline CDR1 and CDR2: MDHEN and SYDVKM. The CDR3 runs 14 residues. The DNA for the CDR3 is TGTGCCAGCAGTTGGGGGGGGTCGGGAAACACCATATATTTT. This encodes CASSWGGSGNTIYF.

V is TRBV25-1 and J is TRBJ2-7; TRBD2 might be the D (6 bases). CDR3 length: 13 residues. V was pared by 1 base and J by 6 bases, with 10 bases between. CDR1 MGHDK and CDR2 SYGVNS come from the germline V gene. The CDR3 nucleotides read TGTGCCAGCAGTGAATTGGGGGGAGGCGAGCAGTACTTC. Translation gives CASSELGGGEQYF.

The V call is TRBV5-8, the J call TRBJ1-1; D is undetermined. Per germline, CDR1 SGHTS and CDR2 YDEGEE. The CDR3 is 11 amino acids. Trimming took off 3 bases at V and 5 bases at J, with 5 bases between the two ends. This chain's CDR3 is CASSSYTEAFF. In DNA form, the CDR3 reads TGTGCCAGCAGCTCCTATACTGAAGCTTTCTTT.